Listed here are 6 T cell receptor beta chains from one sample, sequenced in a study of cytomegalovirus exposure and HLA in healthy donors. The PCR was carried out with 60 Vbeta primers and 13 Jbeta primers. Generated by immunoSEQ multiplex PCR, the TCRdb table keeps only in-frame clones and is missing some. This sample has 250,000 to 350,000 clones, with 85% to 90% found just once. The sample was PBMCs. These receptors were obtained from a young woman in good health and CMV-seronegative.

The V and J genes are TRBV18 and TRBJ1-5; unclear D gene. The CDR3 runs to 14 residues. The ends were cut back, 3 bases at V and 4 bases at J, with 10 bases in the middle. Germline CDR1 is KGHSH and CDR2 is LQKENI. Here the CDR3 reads CASSPSRGNQPQHF. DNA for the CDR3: TGTGCCAGCTCACCGAGCAGAGGGAATCAGCCCCAGCATTTT. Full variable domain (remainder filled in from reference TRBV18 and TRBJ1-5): NAGVMQNPRHLVRRRGQEARLRCSPMKGHSHVYWYRQLPEEGLKFMVYLQKENIIDESGMPKERFSAEFPKEGPSILRIQQVVRGDSAAYFCASSPSRGNQPQHFGDGTRLSIL.

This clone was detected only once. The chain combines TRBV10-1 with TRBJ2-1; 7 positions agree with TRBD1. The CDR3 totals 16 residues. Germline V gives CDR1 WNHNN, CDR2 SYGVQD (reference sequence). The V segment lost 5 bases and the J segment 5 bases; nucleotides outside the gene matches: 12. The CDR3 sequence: CASSLGTDLVDNEQFF. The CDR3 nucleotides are TGCGCCAGCAGTCTAGGGACAGATCTTGTTGACAATGAGCAGTTCTTC.

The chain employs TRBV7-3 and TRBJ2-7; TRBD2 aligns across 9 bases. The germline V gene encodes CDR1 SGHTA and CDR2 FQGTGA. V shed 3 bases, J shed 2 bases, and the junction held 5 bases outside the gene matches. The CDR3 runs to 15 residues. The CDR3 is CASSLVAGDTYEQYF. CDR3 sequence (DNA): TGTGCCAGCAGCTTGGTAGCGGGGGATACCTACGAGCAGTACTTC.

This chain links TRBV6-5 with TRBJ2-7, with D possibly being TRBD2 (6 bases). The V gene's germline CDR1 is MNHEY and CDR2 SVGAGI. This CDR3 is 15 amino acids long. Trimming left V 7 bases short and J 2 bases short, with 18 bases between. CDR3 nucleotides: TGTGCCAGCATCGCAGCCGGGACTTTGCCCTACGAGCAGTACTTC. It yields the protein CASIAAGTLPYEQYF.

CDR3 residues: CASGWTGTGYYGYTF. In DNA form, the CDR3 reads TGTGCCAGCGGCTGGACCGGGACAGGGTATTATGGCTACACCTTC. V usage is TRBV5-5 and J usage is TRBJ1-2; TRBD1 matches at 9 bases. Trimming took 7 bases from V and 5 from J; bases not matched to a gene: 12. The CDR3 consists of 15 residues. Germline lookup yields CDR1 SGHKS and CDR2 YYEKEE (reference sequence).

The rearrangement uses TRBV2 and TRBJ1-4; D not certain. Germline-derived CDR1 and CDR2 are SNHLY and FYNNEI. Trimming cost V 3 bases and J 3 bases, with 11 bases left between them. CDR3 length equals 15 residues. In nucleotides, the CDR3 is TGTGCCAGCAGTGATATTGGCAGTTCTAATGAAAAACTGTTTTTT. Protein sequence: CASSDIGSSNEKLFF.